What follows is one TCR beta chain and its context. Its target is unknown. From germline, CDR1 is SGHDT and CDR2 YYEEEE. The CDR3 loop spans 14 amino acids. With V trimmed by 4 bases and J by 6 bases, 6 bases remained unmatched. Time point noted: week 23, last vaccination. Vaccination comprised doses that each held 300 ug of mutant IDH1 20-mer peptide, plus topical imiquimod. This specimen belongs to a study of a mutant IDH1 vaccine in newly diagnosed glioma. Profiling relied on immunoSEQ multiplex PCR, and the TCRdb table lists in-frame clones only, not all of them. The sample yields about 29,000 clones, around 80% seen once.

This receptor was taken from a woman younger than 30 with glioma. Sample: PBMCs, taken from a glioma patient whose treatment included an IDH1 peptide vaccine. The chain carries TRBV5-6 and TRBJ1-5; 8 nucleotides agree with TRBD1. The CDR3 reads CASSLGQARQPQHF. The CDR3 nucleotides are TGTGCCAGCAGCCTGGGACAGGCACGTCAGCCCCAGCATTTT.